This entry features one TCR beta chain sequence. Original processing notes: Estimates of nucleated cell counts were drawn from the amplification of reference gene primers. TCRdb's table, derived via immunoSEQ multiplex PCR, lists solely in-frame clones and lacks some. V and J calls and clone size are those listed in that table; D and trimming were worked out from the DNA. The sample has fewer than 250,000 clones; 88% are singletons. The sample comes from a study of blood T cell repertoires in COVID-19. On the study more broadly: Samples came from the United States, Italy and Spain, spanning acute and convalescent COVID-19. The cDNA or gDNA used as material had been derived from T cells, B-cell-depleted T cells, or PBMCs.

CDR1 MDHEN and CDR2 SYDVKM come from the germline V gene. Germline trimming cut 2 bases from V and 5 bases from J; bases unmatched to any gene: 8. The CDR3 totals 16 residues. This clonotype was sampled from a man aged 65 to 79 with acute or convalescent COVID-19. The V gene is TRBV28, the J gene TRBJ2-5, with 10 nucleotides matching TRBD2. Sequences were obtained from peripheral blood. The CDR3 DNA sequence: TGTGCCAGCAGTTTACCCGGGACTAGCGTCAGGGAGACCCAGTACTTC. The encoded protein is CASSLPGTSVRETQYF.